This TCR beta chain stems from a study of T cell changes during pregnancy in multiple sclerosis (dated by TCRdb to between 2018 and 2021). At the level of the whole study: The study looked at changes in the T cell repertoire across pregnancy in women with multiple sclerosis.

Trimming accounts for 4 bases at V and 5 bases at J, while the number of junction bases matched to no gene is 7. Its CDR3 holds 14 amino acids, cysteine through phenylalanine. Only the CDR3 portion is preserved as DNA: 42 bases, with reading frame beginning at the first base. Based on the germline V gene, the CDR1 and CDR2 sequences are SGDLS and YYNGEE. Libraries were made using the immunoSEQ multiplex PCR assay. What TCRdb holds here is the immuneACCESS table cut down to in-frame rearrangements. Part of the clones is not present; checked against another copy, under half of the missing clones reflect an unresolved V gene, and the others are unexplained. The sample table lists about 39,000 clones, approximately 90% of them with a count of one. Jointly, the top ten make up around a quarter of the sample. As for this clone: Its antigen target is currently unknown. Nothing much larger sits one base from this clone, and base qualities are not available.

The chain joins TRBV9 to TRBJ2-5; 8 nucleotides in the junction match TRBD2. The origin of this receptor is a female donor with multiple sclerosis, enrolled in a pregnancy study. The input for sequencing was CD8+ T cells from peripheral blood mononuclear cells, taken before pregnancy. The CDR3 sequence is CASSPAGGRETQYF. Read as DNA, the sequence is TGTGCCAGCAGCCCCGCGGGGGGCCGGGAGACCCAGTACTTC.